Sequencing of this T cell receptor beta chain was carried out in a study of T cell repertoires in cytomegalovirus infection. Study at large: Use of recently identified HLA-C-restricted and well-studied HLA-B-restricted CMV epitopes was part of the study. Evidence of both CMV infection and a matching HLA type came from public TCR beta signatures.

One entry per CDR3 protein results from TCRdb running MiXCR on the reads. The profile covers roughly 340,000 distinct CDR3 sequences, with under 35% appearing a single time and approximately 20% taken by the ten largest. A word on this clonotype: Its antigen is as yet unknown.

The V gene lost 3 bases and the J gene lost 6 bases, with 8 bases spanning the gap. This CDR3 is built from 12 residues. The receptor comes from a human donor in good health (CMV status not recorded). Some clones in this sample may be carry-over from other donors' samples. This specimen was cultured PBMCs, taken from culture after CMV antigen stimulation. The chain recombines TRBV12-3 or TRBV12-4 with TRBJ1-1; D remains unclear. For the CDR3, the DNA is TGTGCCAGCAGTTTGGGGTATGCTGAAGCTTTCTTT. It yields the protein CASSLGYAEAFF.